This T cell receptor (beta chain) was sequenced for a study of beta chain features in type 1 diabetes. At the level of the study: Across the samples, about 110,000,000 sorted cells were examined in total.

Each donor gave one heparinised blood draw averaging around 0.12 L. Naive, central memory, regulatory and stem cell-like memory cells within the CD4+ compartment were sorted using CD45RO/CCR7/CD25/CD127/CD95/CD27. Expressed TCRB transcripts were sequenced because the isolated RNA had all been reverse transcribed beforehand. Method: immunoSEQ multiplex PCR; TCRdb's copy keeps in-frame clones and lacks some. The sample comprises about 410,000 clones, approximately 15% of which are singletons, and 0.03% to 0.04% rests with the top ten. The CDR3 spans 11 residues. V dropped 2 bases and J dropped 7 bases, with 6 bases sitting between them. CDR1 is MNHEY, CDR2 SVGAGI, per germline.

This receptor was taken from a man between 25 and 39 years old in good health. This chain joins TRBV6-5 and TRBJ2-7, with D maybe TRBD2 (6 bases). The sample comprised naive CD4+ T cells from blood. The CDR3 region has the DNA TGTGCCAGCAGTTACGGAGGGGAGCAGTACTTC. This codes for CASSYGGEQYF.